Listed here are 20 T cell receptor beta chains from one sample, sequenced in a study of human T cells and chemical hapten exposure. Specified time point: pre-sensitization, week 0. The treatment is: therapeutic diphenylcyclopropenone sensitization with weekly scalp DPC. TCRdb reanalysed the RACE reads using MiXCR and keeps one entry per CDR3 protein. The sample shows about 60,000 distinct CDR3 sequences, roughly 12% of them seen only once. The material sequenced was whole blood, taken in connection with sensitization to the hapten diphenylcyclopropenone (DPC). The receptors were sampled from a woman aged 35 to 49 with alopecia areata. Some clones in this sample may be carry-over from other donors' samples.

This clonotype was found many times. The chain is built from TRBV5-4 and TRBJ1-4, with 7 bases matching TRBD1. Germline lookup yields CDR1 SGHNT and CDR2 YYREEE (reference sequence). The CDR3 sequence is 15 residues long. The ends lost 5 bases at V and 8 bases at J; junction bases unmatched: 12. CDR3 protein: CASSSDFAGGEKLFF. CDR3 coding DNA: TGTGCCAGCAGTTCTGATTTTGCAGGGGGGGAAAAACTGTTTTTT.

This clonotype was detected ten times or more. The chain links TRBV20-1 to TRBJ1-5; D is possibly TRBD1 (5 bases). Germline-derived CDR1 and CDR2 are DFQATT and SNEGSKA (reference sequence). The CDR3 length is 14 residues. V was shortened by 4 bases and J by 0 bases, with 10 bases between the two germline ends. The CDR3 DNA reads TGCAGTGCTACAGGGAGGTATAGCAATCAGCCCCAGCATTTT. It specifies CSATGRYSNQPQHF.

The chain combines TRBV6-5 with TRBJ2-7; 9 bases fit TRBD1. Germline V gene sequence: CDR1 MNHEY, CDR2 SVGAGI. V was pared by 4 bases and J by 6 bases, with 10 bases of the junction left unmatched. The CDR3 spans 15 residues. The CDR3 sequence is CASSSLRDRVAEQYF. CDR3 DNA sequence: TGTGCCAGCAGTTCACTCCGGGACAGGGTGGCCGAGCAGTACTTC.

This clonotype was seen more than once but under ten times. The chain carries TRBV12-3 or TRBV12-4 and TRBJ1-2, with D perhaps TRBD1 (5 bases). The CDR3 consists of 14 residues. Trimming left V 3 bases short and J 2 bases short, with 10 bases between. CDR3: CASSFDRQNYGYTF. For the CDR3, the DNA is TGTGCCAGCAGTTTTGACAGACAGAACTATGGCTACACCTTC.

This chain joins TRBV28 and TRBJ2-1; weak D call: TRBD2 (6 bases). Germline CDR1 is MDHEN and CDR2 is SYDVKM. V dropped 6 bases and J dropped 4 bases, with 16 bases sitting between them. The CDR3 contains 15 residues. The CDR3 DNA reads TGTGCCAGCAGCTCCGGGGGACGAGGGTACAATGAGCAGTTCTTC. This sequence encodes CASSSGGRGYNEQFF.

This clonotype was picked up one time. The rearrangement links TRBV4-1 to TRBJ2-7; tentative D call: TRBD2 (5 bases). Germline CDR1 reads MGHRA; CDR2 reads YSYEKL. The CDR3 is 15 amino acids. V lost 4 bases and J 0 bases, leaving 13 bases between the germline ends. CDR3: CASSPQDLSSYEQYF. CDR3 nucleotides: TGCGCCAGCAGCCCCCAGGACTTAAGCTCCTACGAGCAGTACTTC.

This clonotype occurred a few times. J is TRBJ2-1 and V is TRBV5-1; TRBD1 aligns across 9 bases. Germline V gene lookup returns CDR1 SGHRS and CDR2 YFSETQ. The junction had 7 bases not matched to a gene; V was cut back by 4 bases and J by 2 bases. The CDR3 covers 16 residues. CDR3 protein: CASSPAGDRAYNEQFF. The DNA of the CDR3 is TGCGCCAGCAGCCCCGCCGGGGACAGGGCCTACAATGAGCAGTTCTTC.

This clonotype was seen only a few times. CDR3 residues: CASSQGDTAYNEQFF. In DNA, the CDR3 is TGTGCCAGCAGCCAAGGGGACACCGCTTACAATGAGCAGTTCTTC. V gene TRBV7-2 combines with J gene TRBJ2-1, with D maybe TRBD1 (6 bases). This CDR3 spans 15 amino acids. V was trimmed by 5 bases and J by 4 bases, leaving 15 bases between them. Germline lookup yields CDR1 SGHTA and CDR2 FQGNSA.

The V and J genes are TRBV28 and TRBJ1-1; 8 bases match TRBD1. CDR3 size: 14 residues. The trim removed 7 bases at V and 4 bases at J, leaving 8 bases unmatched. Germline V gives CDR1 MDHEN, CDR2 SYDVKM. CDR3 sequence reads: CASTPQGGITEAFF. The CDR3 nucleotides are TGTGCCAGCACCCCACAGGGGGGCATCACTGAAGCTTTCTTT. The full variable domain, its missing parts supplied by reference TRBV28 and TRBJ1-1, is DVKVTQSSRYLVKRTGEKVFLECVQDMDHENMFWYRQDPGLGLRLIYFSYDVKMKEKGDIPEGYSVSREKKERFSLILESASTNQTSMYLCASTPQGGITEAFFGQGTRLTVV.

V gene TRBV6-5 combines with J gene TRBJ2-2; no reliable D call. Germline V gene data show CDR1 as MNHEY and CDR2 as SVGAGI. The CDR3 extends over 14 amino acids. Trimming stripped 0 bases from V and 7 bases from J, with 9 bases between. In nucleotides, the CDR3 is TGTGCCAGCAGTTACTCGAGTATCGGCGGGGAGCTGTTTTTT. Protein: CASSYSSIGGELFF.

The rearrangement links TRBV27 to TRBJ2-7; 7 bases map to TRBD1. Germline CDR1 and CDR2: MNHEY and SMNVEV (reference sequence). The CDR3 runs to 14 residues. V shed 5 bases, J shed 6 bases, and the junction held 10 bases outside the gene matches. The CDR3 DNA reads TGTGCCAGCAGTCCCACTCCCTCAGGGGGCGAGCAGTACTTC. Its translation: CASSPTPSGGEQYF.

This clonotype was detected many times. This chain uses TRBV24-1 with TRBJ2-1; D may be TRBD1 or TRBD2 (5 bases each). This CDR3 is built from 14 residues. Trimming stripped 2 bases from V and 6 bases from J, with 10 bases between. Germline CDR1 and CDR2: KGHDR and SFDVKD. The DNA for the CDR3 is TGTGCCACCAGTGATTCTCGGGACCGCAATGAGCAGTTCTTC. As protein: CATSDSRDRNEQFF.

This clonotype showed up many times. The chain couples TRBV6-2 or TRBV6-3 to TRBJ1-2; TRBD1 is a possible D gene (5 bases). Trimming left V 7 bases short and J 3 bases short, with 12 bases between. This CDR3 region has 13 residues. Germline CDR1 is MNHEY and CDR2 is SVGEGT. CDR3 DNA sequence: TGTGCCAGCACCCGACAGAACTACTATGGCTACACCTTC. It codes for CASTRQNYYGYTF.

This clonotype has more than one count but fewer than ten. In DNA form, the CDR3 reads TGTGCCAGCAGCGTACTCAGCGACCCAATGAAAGGGGACACCATATATTTT. Translated, it gives CASSVLSDPMKGDTIYF. This chain connects TRBV9 to TRBJ1-3; D is possibly TRBD1 (5 bases). The CDR3 extends over 17 amino acids. Deletions cut 1 base from V and 8 bases from J, with 22 bases between. CDR1 and CDR2 from the germline V gene are SGDLS and YYNGEE.

This clonotype has only a few counts. The genes are TRBV6-6 and TRBJ2-3; D remains unclear. Trimming stripped 3 bases from V and 2 bases from J, with 9 bases between. Germline values: CDR1 MNHNY, CDR2 SVGAGI (reference sequence). The CDR3 loop spans 14 amino acids. The CDR3 bases are TGTGCCAGCAGTTATGGGCAGAACACAGATACGCAGTATTTT. This translates into CASSYGQNTDTQYF.

J is TRBJ2-7 and V is TRBV9, with D maybe TRBD1 (5 bases). CDR3 length: 12 amino acids. Germline V gene lookup returns CDR1 SGDLS and CDR2 YYNGEE. V lost 3 bases and J 5 bases, leaving 9 bases between the germline ends. The CDR3 loop is CASSAQGHEQYF. For the CDR3, the DNA is TGTGCCAGCAGCGCCCAGGGTCACGAGCAGTACTTC.

This clonotype was found a few times. The genes are TRBV5-1 and TRBJ1-6; D possibly corresponds to TRBD1 (6 bases). V was cut by 0 bases and J by 4 bases, with 11 bases left in between. Germline CDR1 is SGHRS and CDR2 is YFSETQ. This CDR3 is built from 16 residues. The CDR3 spells CASSLVGTRYNSPLHF. Written as DNA, the CDR3 is TGCGCCAGCAGCTTGGTGGGGACACGATATAATTCACCCCTCCACTTT. The full variable domain, completed using reference TRBV5-1 and TRBJ1-6, is KAGVTQTPRYLIKTRGQQVTLSCSPISGHRSVSWYQQTPGQGLQFLFEYFSETQRNKGNFPGRFSGRQFSNSRSEMNVSTLELGDSALYLCASSLVGTRYNSPLHFGNGTRLTVT.

This clonotype has at least ten counts. V is TRBV12-3 or TRBV12-4 and J is TRBJ2-3; 9 bases line up with TRBD1. The trim removed 7 bases at V and 4 bases at J, leaving 6 bases unmatched. CDR3 length equals 14 residues. As DNA, the CDR3 is TGTGCCAGCACGGGGACAGGGAAGGCAGATACGCAGTATTTT. This sequence encodes CASTGTGKADTQYF.

The rearrangement joins TRBV18 to TRBJ1-6; tentative D call: TRBD1 (6 bases). Between the trimmed V and J ends, which lost 3 bases and 7 bases, there was a span of 7 bases. The CDR3 covers 13 residues. Germline V gene data show CDR1 as KGHSH and CDR2 as LQKENI. The CDR3 reads CASSPDRNSPLHF. In DNA form, the CDR3 reads TGTGCCAGCTCACCGGACAGAAATTCACCCCTCCACTTT.

This clonotype has at least ten counts. CDR3 sequence (DNA): TGTGCCAGCAGTTATGGTGCTAGCGGGAACCAAGAGACCCAGTACTTC. Translated: CASSYGASGNQETQYF. V gene TRBV6-2 or TRBV6-3 combines with J gene TRBJ2-5; TRBD2 aligns across 9 bases. This CDR3 comprises 16 residues. Germline assignment: CDR1 MNHEY and CDR2 SVGEGT. V lost 3 bases to trimming and J lost 0 bases; unmatched junction nucleotides: 5.